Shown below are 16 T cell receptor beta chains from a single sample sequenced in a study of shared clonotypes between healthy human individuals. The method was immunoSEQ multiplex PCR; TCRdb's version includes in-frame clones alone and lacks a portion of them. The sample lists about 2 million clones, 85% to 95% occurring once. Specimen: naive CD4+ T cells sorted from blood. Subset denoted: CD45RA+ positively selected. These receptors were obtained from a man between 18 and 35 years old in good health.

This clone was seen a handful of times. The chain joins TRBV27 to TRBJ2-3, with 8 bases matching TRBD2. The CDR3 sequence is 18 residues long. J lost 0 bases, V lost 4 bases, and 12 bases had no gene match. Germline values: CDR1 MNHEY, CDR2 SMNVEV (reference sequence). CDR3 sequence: CASSSIWTSKPSTDTQYF. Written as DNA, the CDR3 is TGTGCCAGCAGTTCCATTTGGACTAGCAAACCTAGCACAGATACGCAGTATTTT.

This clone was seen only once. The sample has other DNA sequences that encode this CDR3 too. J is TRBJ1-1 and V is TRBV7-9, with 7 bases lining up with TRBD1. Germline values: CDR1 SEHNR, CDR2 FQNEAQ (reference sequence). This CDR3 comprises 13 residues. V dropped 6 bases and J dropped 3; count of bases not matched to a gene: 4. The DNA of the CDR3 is TGTGCCAGCAGTCTTACAGGGGACACTGAAGCTTTCTTT. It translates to CASSLTGDTEAFF.

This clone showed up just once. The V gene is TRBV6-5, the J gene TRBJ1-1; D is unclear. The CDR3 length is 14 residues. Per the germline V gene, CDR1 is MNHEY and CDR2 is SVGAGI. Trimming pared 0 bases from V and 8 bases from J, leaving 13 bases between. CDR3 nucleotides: TGTGCCAGCAGTTACTCTCCAACCCGGGCGGAAGCTTTCTTT. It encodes CASSYSPTRAEAFF.

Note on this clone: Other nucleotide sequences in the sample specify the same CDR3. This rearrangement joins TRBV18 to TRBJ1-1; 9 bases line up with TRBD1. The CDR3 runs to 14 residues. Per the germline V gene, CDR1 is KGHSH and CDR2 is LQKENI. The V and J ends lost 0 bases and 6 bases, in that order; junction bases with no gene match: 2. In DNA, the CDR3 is TGTGCCAGCTCACCACCGGGACAGGGACCTGAAGCTTTCTTT. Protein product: CASSPPGQGPEAFF.

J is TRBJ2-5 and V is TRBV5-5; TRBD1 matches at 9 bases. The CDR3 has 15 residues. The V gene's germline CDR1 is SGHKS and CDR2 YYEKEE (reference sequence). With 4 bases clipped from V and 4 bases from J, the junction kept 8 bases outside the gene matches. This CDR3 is CASSLTGTGRETQYF. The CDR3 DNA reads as TGTGCCAGCAGCCTTACCGGGACAGGGAGAGAGACCCAGTACTTC. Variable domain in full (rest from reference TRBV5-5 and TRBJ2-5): DAGVTQSPTHLIKTRGQQVTLRCSPISGHKSVSWYQQVLGQGPQFIFQYYEKEERGRGNFPDRFSARQFPNYSSELNVNALLLGDSALYLCASSLTGTGRETQYFGPGTRLLVL.

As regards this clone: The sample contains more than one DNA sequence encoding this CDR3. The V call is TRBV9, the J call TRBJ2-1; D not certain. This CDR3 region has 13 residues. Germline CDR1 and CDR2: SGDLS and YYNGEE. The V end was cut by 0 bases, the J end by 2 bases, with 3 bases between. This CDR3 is CASSVATYNEQFF. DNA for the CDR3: TGTGCCAGCAGCGTAGCTACCTACAATGAGCAGTTCTTC.

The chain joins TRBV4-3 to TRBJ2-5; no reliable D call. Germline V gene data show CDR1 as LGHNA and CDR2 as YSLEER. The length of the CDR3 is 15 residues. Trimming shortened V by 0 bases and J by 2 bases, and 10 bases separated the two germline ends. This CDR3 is CASSQDGLRQETQYF. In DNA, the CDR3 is TGCGCCAGCAGCCAAGATGGATTGAGACAAGAGACCCAGTACTTC.

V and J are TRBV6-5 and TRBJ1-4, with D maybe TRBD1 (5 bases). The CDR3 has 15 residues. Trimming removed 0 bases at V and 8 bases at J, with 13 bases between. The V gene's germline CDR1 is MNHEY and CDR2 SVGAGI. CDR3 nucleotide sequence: TGTGCCAGCAGTTACTCGGGACCCGTAGTAGAAAAACTGTTTTTT. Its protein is CASSYSGPVVEKLFF.

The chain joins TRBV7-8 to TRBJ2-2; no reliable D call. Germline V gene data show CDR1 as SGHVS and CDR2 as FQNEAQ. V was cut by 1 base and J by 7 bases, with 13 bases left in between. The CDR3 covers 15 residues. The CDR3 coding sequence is TGTGCCAGCAGCTTAGAAGTCACCAACTACGGGGAGCTGTTTTTT. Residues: CASSLEVTNYGELFF.

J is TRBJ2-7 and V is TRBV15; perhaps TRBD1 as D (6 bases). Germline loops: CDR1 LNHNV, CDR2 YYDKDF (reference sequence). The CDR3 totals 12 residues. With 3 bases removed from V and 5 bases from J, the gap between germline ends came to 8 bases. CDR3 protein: CATSRSGDEQYF. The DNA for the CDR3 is TGTGCCACCAGCAGGTCAGGGGACGAGCAGTACTTC.

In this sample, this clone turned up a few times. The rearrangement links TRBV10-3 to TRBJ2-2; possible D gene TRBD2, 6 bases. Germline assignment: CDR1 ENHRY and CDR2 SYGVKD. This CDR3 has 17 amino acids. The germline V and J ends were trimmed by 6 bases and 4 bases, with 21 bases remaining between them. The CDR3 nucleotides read TGTGCCATCAGCCCCGGGGGTCACGCGGAGAGCACCGGGGAGCTGTTTTTT. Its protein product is CAISPGGHAESTGELFF.

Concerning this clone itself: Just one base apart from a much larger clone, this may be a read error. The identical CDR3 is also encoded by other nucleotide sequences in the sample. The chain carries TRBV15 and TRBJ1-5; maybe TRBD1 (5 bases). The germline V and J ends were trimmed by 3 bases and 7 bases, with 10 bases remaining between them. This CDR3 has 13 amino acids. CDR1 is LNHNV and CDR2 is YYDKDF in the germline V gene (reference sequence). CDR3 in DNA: TGTGCCACCAGCAGGGGGCAAGGACAGCCCCAGCATTTT. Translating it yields CATSRGQGQPQHF.

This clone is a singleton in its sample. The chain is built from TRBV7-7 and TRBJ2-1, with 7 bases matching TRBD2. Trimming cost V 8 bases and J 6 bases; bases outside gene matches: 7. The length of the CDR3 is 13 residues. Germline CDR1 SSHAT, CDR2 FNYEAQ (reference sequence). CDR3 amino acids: CASGASGSNEQFF. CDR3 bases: TGTGCCAGCGGGGCTAGCGGAAGCAATGAGCAGTTCTTC.

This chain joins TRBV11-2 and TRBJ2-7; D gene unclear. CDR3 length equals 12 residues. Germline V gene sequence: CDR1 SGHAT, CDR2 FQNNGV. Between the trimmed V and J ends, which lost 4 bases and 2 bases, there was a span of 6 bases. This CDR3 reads CASSSLTYEQYF. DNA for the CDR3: TGTGCCAGCAGCTCACTGACCTACGAGCAGTACTTC.

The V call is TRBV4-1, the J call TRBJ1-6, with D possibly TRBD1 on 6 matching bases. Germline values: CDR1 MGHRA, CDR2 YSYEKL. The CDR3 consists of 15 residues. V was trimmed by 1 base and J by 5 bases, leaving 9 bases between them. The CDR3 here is CASSQGQVDNSPLHF. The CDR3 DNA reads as TGCGCCAGCAGCCAAGGACAGGTCGATAATTCACCCCTCCACTTT.

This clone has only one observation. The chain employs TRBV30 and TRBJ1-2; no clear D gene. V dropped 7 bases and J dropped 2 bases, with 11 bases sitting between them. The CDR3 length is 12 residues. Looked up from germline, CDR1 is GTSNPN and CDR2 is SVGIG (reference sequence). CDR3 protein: CALDDLNYGYTF. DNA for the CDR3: TGTGCCTTGGATGATCTAAACTATGGCTACACCTTC. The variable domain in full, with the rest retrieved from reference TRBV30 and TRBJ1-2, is SQTIHQWPATLVQPVGSPLSLECTVEGTSNPNLYWYRQAAGRGLQLLFYSVGIGQISSEVPQNLSASRPQDRQFILSSKKLLLSDSGFYLCALDDLNYGYTFGSGTRLTVV.